This TCR beta chain was sequenced for a study of CD8+ T cells in alopecia areata. Study summary: The protocol delivered tofacitinib for 6 to 18 months, then withdrew it for 6 months.

Reverse transcribed after extraction, RNA yielded cDNA as the sequencing template. Assay: immunoSEQ multiplex PCR; the TCRdb copy retains only in-frame clones and omits some. The top ten hold 4% to 5% of the sample, which has 200,000 to 250,000 clones, 64% seen once. Noted treatment: oral pan-JAK inhibitor, 5-10 mg twice daily. This receptor was obtained from a human donor with alopecia areata. This specimen consisted of CD4+ T cells sorted from blood, obtained at week 4, from a patient treated with tofacitinib.

This CDR3 reads CASSPGLAGGRGSQYF. The CDR3, as DNA: TGTGCCAGCAGCCCGGGACTAGCGGGGGGCCGTGGTTCCCAGTACTTC. This rearrangement joins TRBV2 to TRBJ2-5; 15 nucleotides match TRBD2. Per germline, CDR1 SNHLY and CDR2 FYNNEI. The CDR3 loop spans 16 amino acids. V gave up 6 bases and J gave up 9 bases; unmatched junction bases: 11.